Presented here are 21 T cell receptor beta chains from one specimen sequenced in a study of blood T cell repertoires in COVID-19. Profiled with immunoSEQ multiplex PCR; TCRdb holds only in-frame clones, not every one. Among 280,000 or so clones listed, around 89% were seen once. The specimen sequenced was peripheral blood. The receptors stem from a woman in her 30s who had recovered from COVID-19.

V is TRBV3-1 (or the pseudogene TRBV3-2) and J is TRBJ1-1, with 7 nucleotides matching TRBD1. J was trimmed by 1 base and V by 3 bases; bases with no gene match: 5. The CDR3 consists of 15 residues. The germline V gene encodes CDR1 LGHDT and CDR2 YNNKEL (reference sequence). The CDR3 sequence: CASSHDREENTEAFF. The CDR3 DNA reads as TGTGCCAGCAGCCACGACAGGGAGGAGAACACTGAAGCTTTCTTT.

Only one count was recorded for this clone. CDR3 loop: CASSPGRTGGTYEQYF. In DNA form, the CDR3 reads TGCGCCAGCAGCCCTGGACGGACAGGGGGGACCTACGAGCAGTACTTC. V gene TRBV5-1 combines with J gene TRBJ2-7; 10 positions match TRBD1. V dropped 4 bases and J dropped 2; count of bases not matched to a gene: 9. The CDR3 is made up of 16 amino acids. Germline V gene sequence: CDR1 SGHRS, CDR2 YFSETQ.

The chain combines TRBV5-1 with TRBJ2-3; D is uncertain. Germline V gives CDR1 SGHRS, CDR2 YFSETQ. The V end was cut by 4 bases, the J end by 4 bases, with 7 bases between. The CDR3 is 12 residues long. The CDR3 DNA follows: TGCGCCAGCAGCCCCGCGTCAGATACGCAGTATTTT. Translation: CASSPASDTQYF.

The chain joins TRBV28 to TRBJ2-6; D may be TRBD2 (6 bases). V dropped 7 bases and J dropped 0 bases, with 19 bases sitting between them. The CDR3 has 18 residues. Germline V gives CDR1 MDHEN, CDR2 SYDVKM. The CDR3, as DNA: TGTGCCAGCACCCCGACGGGACTTGGGAGCTCTGGGGCCAACGTCCTGACTTTC. Its translation is CASTPTGLGSSGANVLTF.

The chain uses TRBV2 and TRBJ2-1; D possibly corresponds to TRBD2 (7 bases). The V and J ends lost 2 bases and 15 bases respectively, with 17 bases between them. Germline CDR1 is SNHLY and CDR2 is FYNNEI. This CDR3 is built from 13 residues. CDR3 amino acids: CASSEWGGRSLFF. The CDR3 region has the DNA TGTGCCAGCAGTGAATGGGGGGGCCGCTCGTTGTTCTTC.

The rearrangement uses TRBV5-1 and TRBJ2-5; TRBD1 is a possible D gene (6 bases). Germline CDR1 is SGHRS and CDR2 is YFSETQ. The CDR3 runs 14 residues. V lost 4 bases to trimming and J lost 3 bases, with 13 bases between them. In DNA form, the CDR3 reads TGCGCCAGCAGCAAAGGGACATCCAAAGAGACCCAGTACTTC. This codes for CASSKGTSKETQYF.

This clone was seen once. The gene calls are TRBV18 and TRBJ2-4; the D gene is possibly TRBD1 (5 bases). Germline lookup yields CDR1 KGHSH and CDR2 LQKENI. V lost 3 bases and J lost 1, with 16 bases in between. The CDR3 covers 17 residues. The CDR3 loop is CASSPLAWGMAKNIQYF. The CDR3 DNA reads as TGTGCCAGCTCACCCCTGGCGTGGGGCATGGCCAAAAACATTCAGTACTTC.

This clone has just a few counts. The chain uses TRBV5-8 and TRBJ2-7, with 10 bases fitting TRBD1. Germline V lookup: CDR1 SGHTS, CDR2 YDEGEE. The CDR3 length is 15 residues. J was trimmed by 5 bases and V by 5 bases; bases with no gene match: 10. The CDR3 DNA reads TGTGCCAGCAGTAAAGCCGGGACAGGGGCAGACGAGCAGTACTTC. This codes for CASSKAGTGADEQYF.

This clone was counted between two and nine times. This chain uses TRBV7-2 with TRBJ1-5; possibly TRBD1 for D (6 bases). This CDR3 is 16 amino acids long. The V gene lost 0 bases and the J gene lost 2 bases, with 11 bases spanning the gap. Per germline, CDR1 SGHTA and CDR2 FQGNSA. This CDR3 is CASSLAGPGGNQPQHF. The CDR3 coding sequence is TGTGCCAGCAGCTTAGCCGGGCCAGGGGGCAATCAGCCCCAGCATTTT.

The chain is built from TRBV5-1 and TRBJ2-3; tentative D call: TRBD1 (6 bases). This CDR3 comprises 15 residues. Trimming took 4 bases from V and 2 from J, leaving 14 bases between them. Germline V CDR1 and CDR2: SGHRS, YFSETQ. Here the CDR3 reads CASSIQGPDTDTQYF. The CDR3 coding sequence is TGCGCCAGCAGCATACAGGGTCCCGACACAGATACGCAGTATTTT.

The V gene is TRBV9, the J gene TRBJ2-3; 13 bases are shared with TRBD2. From germline, CDR1 is SGDLS and CDR2 YYNGEE. The CDR3 runs 17 residues. The J segment lost 2 bases and the V segment lost 5 bases, leaving 8 bases of the junction unmatched. CDR3 amino acids: CASSVGLAGIYTDTQYF. The DNA for the CDR3 is TGTGCCAGCAGTGTGGGACTAGCGGGGATATACACAGATACGCAGTATTTT. The full variable domain, its missing parts supplied by reference TRBV9 and TRBJ2-3, is DSGVTQTPKHLITATGQRVTLRCSPRSGDLSVYWYQQSLDQGLQFLIQYYNGEERAKGNILERFSAQQFPDLHSELNLSSLELGDSALYFCASSVGLAGIYTDTQYFGPGTRLTVL.

The chain joins TRBV5-6 to TRBJ1-6; the match to TRBD1 covers 8 bases. V lost 0 bases and J lost 10; bases outside the gene matches: 12. Germline V gene lookup returns CDR1 SGHDT and CDR2 YYEEEE. The CDR3 contains 17 residues. The CDR3 reads CASSLEGGTGGRSPLHF. The DNA for the CDR3 is TGTGCCAGCAGCTTGGAAGGCGGGACAGGTGGCAGGTCACCCCTCCACTTT.

The V call is TRBV14, the J call TRBJ2-2; a weak D match, TRBD2 (6 bases). This CDR3 region has 17 residues. Germline values: CDR1 SGHDN, CDR2 FVKESK. With 0 bases removed from V and 3 bases from J, the gap between germline ends came to 14 bases. CDR3 loop: CASSQEGQWGDTGELFF. Written as DNA, the CDR3 is TGTGCCAGCAGCCAAGAAGGGCAATGGGGGGACACCGGGGAGCTGTTTTTT.

The V and J genes are TRBV19 and TRBJ1-4, with 7 bases identical to TRBD1. The germline gives CDR1 LNHDA, CDR2 SQIVND (reference sequence). The V and J ends lost 9 bases and 5 bases, in that order; junction bases with no gene match: 12. This CDR3 is 15 amino acids long. The CDR3, as DNA: TGTGCCAGCTCCGAACGACAGGGTCGGAATGAAAAACTGTTTTTT. Protein: CASSERQGRNEKLFF.

This clone was observed a few times. The chain is built from TRBV6-6 and TRBJ2-7; 9 bases map to TRBD1. Per germline, CDR1 MNHNY and CDR2 SVGAGI (reference sequence). The CDR3 spans 14 residues. The ends lost 6 bases at V and 5 bases at J; junction bases unmatched: 8. The CDR3 sequence is CASRGPGQGDEQYF. The CDR3 nucleotides are TGTGCCAGCAGGGGCCCGGGACAGGGTGACGAGCAGTACTTC.

This chain connects TRBV5-1 to TRBJ1-2; a weak D match, TRBD1 (6 bases). The V end lost 5 bases, the J end lost 3 bases, and 11 bases lay between the germline ends. Germline V lookup: CDR1 SGHRS, CDR2 YFSETQ. CDR3 length: 13 amino acids. DNA for the CDR3: TGCGCCAGCAGTCCAGGGGCCCACTATGGCTACACCTTC. Protein product: CASSPGAHYGYTF.

This chain connects TRBV30 to TRBJ2-5; 11 nucleotides match TRBD2. Germline V gene lookup returns CDR1 GTSNPN and CDR2 SVGIG (reference sequence). The V and J ends lost 7 bases and 1 base, in that order; junction bases with no gene match: 2. CDR3 length equals 13 residues. The CDR3 nucleotides read TGTGCCTCACTAGCGGGGGCCCAAGAGACCCAGTACTTC. It translates to CASLAGAQETQYF. The whole variable domain, remainder taken from reference TRBV30 and TRBJ2-5, is SQTIHQWPATLVQPVGSPLSLECTVEGTSNPNLYWYRQAAGRGLQLLFYSVGIGQISSEVPQNLSASRPQDRQFILSSKKLLLSDSGFYLCASLAGAQETQYFGPGTRLLVL.

The chain combines TRBV2 with TRBJ1-4, with a possible D match to TRBD1 (5 bases). The CDR3 is made up of 17 amino acids. CDR1 is SNHLY, CDR2 FYNNEI, per germline. V shed 0 bases and J shed 5 bases, with 16 bases lying between them. CDR3 residues: CASSEALMGLGNEKLFF. The CDR3 nucleotides are TGTGCCAGCAGTGAAGCGCTTATGGGACTGGGGAATGAAAAACTGTTTTTT.

The rearrangement uses TRBV10-3 and TRBJ1-1, with D perhaps matching TRBD1 (5 bases). The CDR3 has 16 residues. Trimming pared 0 bases from V and 1 base from J, leaving 12 bases between. Germline V gene sequence: CDR1 ENHRY, CDR2 SYGVKD. CDR3 in amino acids: CAISESSRAKNTEAFF. The CDR3 nucleotides read TGTGCCATCAGTGAGTCAAGCAGGGCTAAGAACACTGAAGCTTTCTTT.

The CDR3 loop reads CASSLGTVQETQYF. CDR3 DNA sequence: TGCGCCAGCAGCTTGGGGACAGTCCAAGAGACCCAGTACTTC. The chain couples TRBV5-1 to TRBJ2-5, with D maybe TRBD1 (6 bases). CDR1 is SGHRS, CDR2 YFSETQ, per germline. The CDR3 consists of 14 residues. Trimming cost V 0 bases and J 1 base, with 7 bases left between them.

As concerns this clone: In the same sample, other DNA sequences code for this CDR3. V is TRBV28 and J is TRBJ1-4; no reliable D call. V lost 3 bases and J lost 1, with 6 bases in between. CDR1 is MDHEN and CDR2 is SYDVKM in the germline V gene. The CDR3 covers 14 residues. In DNA form, the CDR3 reads TGTGCCAGCAGTTTCGGTGGAACTAATGAAAAACTGTTTTTT. It yields the protein CASSFGGTNEKLFF.